This entry concerns a single T cell receptor (beta chain). The entry originates in a study of control samples from healthy donors and cancer patients. Some clones are missing from TCRdb's copy, which holds only in-frame ones; the method was immunoSEQ multiplex PCR. The repertoire holds about 220,000 clones, with about 95% as singletons. This sequence originates from a man over 45 in good health. Sequenced material: blood.

The CDR3 sequence is CASSPPGRGDTIYF. As DNA, the CDR3 is TGTGCCAGCTCACCACCCGGCAGGGGGGACACCATATATTTT. The rearrangement links TRBV18 to TRBJ1-3, with TRBD1 matching 7 bases. The V gene's germline CDR1 is KGHSH and CDR2 LQKENI. V was clipped by 0 bases and J by 8 bases; unmatched bases: 4. The CDR3 is 14 amino acids.